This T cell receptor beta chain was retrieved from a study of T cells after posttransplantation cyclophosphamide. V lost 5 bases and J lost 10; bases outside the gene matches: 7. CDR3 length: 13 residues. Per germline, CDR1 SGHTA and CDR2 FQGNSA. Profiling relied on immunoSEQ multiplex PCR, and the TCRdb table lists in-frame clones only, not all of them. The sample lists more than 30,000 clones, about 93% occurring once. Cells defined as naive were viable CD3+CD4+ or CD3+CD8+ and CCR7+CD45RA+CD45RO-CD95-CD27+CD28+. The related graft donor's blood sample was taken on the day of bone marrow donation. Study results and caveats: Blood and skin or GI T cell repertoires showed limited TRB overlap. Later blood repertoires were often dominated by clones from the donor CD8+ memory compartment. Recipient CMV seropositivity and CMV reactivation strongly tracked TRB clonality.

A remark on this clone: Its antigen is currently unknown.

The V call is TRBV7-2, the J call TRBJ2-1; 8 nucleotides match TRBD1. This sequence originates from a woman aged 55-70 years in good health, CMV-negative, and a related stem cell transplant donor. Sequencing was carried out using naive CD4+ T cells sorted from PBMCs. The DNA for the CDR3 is TGTGCCAGCAGCCCCGGACAGGGCAGGGAGCAGTTCTTC. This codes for CASSPGQGREQFF.